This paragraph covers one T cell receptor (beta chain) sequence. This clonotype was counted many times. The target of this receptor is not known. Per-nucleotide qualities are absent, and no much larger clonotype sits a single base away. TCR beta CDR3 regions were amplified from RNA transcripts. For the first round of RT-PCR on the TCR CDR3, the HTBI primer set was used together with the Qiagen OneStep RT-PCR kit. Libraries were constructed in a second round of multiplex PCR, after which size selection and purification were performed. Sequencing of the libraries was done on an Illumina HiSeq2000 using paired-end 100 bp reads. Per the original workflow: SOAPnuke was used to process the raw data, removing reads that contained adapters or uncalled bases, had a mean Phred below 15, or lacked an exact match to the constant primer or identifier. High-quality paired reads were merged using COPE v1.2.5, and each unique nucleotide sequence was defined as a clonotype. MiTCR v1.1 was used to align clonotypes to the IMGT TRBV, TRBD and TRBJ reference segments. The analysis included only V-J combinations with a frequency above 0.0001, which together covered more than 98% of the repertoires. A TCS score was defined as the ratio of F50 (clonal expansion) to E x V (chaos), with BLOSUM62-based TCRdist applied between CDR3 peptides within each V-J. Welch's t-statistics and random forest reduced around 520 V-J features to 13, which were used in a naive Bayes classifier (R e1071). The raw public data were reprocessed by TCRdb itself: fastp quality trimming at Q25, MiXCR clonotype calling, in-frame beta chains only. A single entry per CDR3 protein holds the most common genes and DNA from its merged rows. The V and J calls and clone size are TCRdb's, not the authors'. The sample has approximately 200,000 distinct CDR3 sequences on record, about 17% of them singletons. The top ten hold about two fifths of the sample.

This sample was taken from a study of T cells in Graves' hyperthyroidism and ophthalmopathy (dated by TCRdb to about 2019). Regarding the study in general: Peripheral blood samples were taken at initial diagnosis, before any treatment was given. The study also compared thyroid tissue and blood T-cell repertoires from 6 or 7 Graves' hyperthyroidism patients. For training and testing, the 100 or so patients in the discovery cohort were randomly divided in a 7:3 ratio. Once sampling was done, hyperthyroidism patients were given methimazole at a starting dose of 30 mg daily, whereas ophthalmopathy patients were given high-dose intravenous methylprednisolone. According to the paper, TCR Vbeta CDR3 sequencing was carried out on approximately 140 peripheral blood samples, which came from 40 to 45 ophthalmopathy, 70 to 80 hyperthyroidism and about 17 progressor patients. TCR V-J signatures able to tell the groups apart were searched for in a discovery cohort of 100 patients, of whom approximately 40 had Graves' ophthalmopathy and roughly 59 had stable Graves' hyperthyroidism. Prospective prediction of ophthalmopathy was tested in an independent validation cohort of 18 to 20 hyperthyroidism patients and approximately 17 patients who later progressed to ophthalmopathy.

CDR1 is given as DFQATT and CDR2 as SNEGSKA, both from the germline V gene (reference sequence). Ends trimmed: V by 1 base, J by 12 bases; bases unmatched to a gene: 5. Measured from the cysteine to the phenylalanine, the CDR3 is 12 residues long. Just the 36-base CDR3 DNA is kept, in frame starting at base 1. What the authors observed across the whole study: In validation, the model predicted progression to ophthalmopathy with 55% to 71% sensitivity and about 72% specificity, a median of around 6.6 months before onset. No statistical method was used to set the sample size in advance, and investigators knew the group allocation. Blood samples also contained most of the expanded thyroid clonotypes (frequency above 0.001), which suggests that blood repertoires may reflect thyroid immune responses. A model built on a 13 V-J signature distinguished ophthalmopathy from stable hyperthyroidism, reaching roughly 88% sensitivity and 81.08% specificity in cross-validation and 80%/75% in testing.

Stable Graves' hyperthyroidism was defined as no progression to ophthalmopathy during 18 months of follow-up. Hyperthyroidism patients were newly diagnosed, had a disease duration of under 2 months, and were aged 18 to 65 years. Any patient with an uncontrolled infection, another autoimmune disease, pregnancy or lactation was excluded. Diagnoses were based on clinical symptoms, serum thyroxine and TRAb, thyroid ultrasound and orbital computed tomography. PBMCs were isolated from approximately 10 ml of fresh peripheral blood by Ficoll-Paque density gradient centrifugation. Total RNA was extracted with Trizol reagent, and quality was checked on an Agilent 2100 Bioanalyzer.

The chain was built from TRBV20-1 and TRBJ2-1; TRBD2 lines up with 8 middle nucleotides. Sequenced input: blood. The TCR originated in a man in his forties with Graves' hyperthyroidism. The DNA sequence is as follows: TGCAGTGCTAGAGCGGGGGGGAGGGTGCAGTTCTTC. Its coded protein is CSARAGGRVQFF.